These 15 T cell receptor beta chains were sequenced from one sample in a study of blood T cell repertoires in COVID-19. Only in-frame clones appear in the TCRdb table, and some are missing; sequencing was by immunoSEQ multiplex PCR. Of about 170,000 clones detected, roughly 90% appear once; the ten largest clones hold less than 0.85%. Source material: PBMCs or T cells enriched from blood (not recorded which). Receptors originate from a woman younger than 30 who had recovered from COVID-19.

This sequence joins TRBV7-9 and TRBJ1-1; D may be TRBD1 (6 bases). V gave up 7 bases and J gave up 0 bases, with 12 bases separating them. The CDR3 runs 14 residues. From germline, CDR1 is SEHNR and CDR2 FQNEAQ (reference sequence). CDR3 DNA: TGTGCCAGCACCTTCAACAGGGTGAACACTGAAGCTTTCTTT. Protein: CASTFNRVNTEAFF. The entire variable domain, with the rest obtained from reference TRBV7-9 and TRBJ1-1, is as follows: DTGVSQNPRHKITKRGQNVTFRCDPISEHNRLYWYRQTLGQGPEFLTYFQNEAQLEKSRLLSDRFSAERPKGSFSTLEIQRTEQGDSAMYLCASTFNRVNTEAFFGQGTRLTVV.

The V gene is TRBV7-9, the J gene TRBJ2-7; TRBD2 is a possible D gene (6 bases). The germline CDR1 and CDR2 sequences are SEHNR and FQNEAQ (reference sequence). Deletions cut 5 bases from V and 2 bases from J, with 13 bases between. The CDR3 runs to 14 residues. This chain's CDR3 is CASSHELATYEQYF. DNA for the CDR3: TGTGCCAGCAGCCATGAACTAGCTACCTACGAGCAGTACTTC.

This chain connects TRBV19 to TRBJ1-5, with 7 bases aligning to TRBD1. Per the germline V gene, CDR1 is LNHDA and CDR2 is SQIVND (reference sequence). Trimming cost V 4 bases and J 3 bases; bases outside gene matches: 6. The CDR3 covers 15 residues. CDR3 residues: CASSTTGAINQPQHF. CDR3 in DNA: TGTGCCAGTAGTACAACAGGGGCGATCAATCAGCCCCAGCATTTT.

CDR3 protein: CASSMQGATGNTIYF. The CDR3 nucleotides are TGTGCCAGTAGTATGCAGGGGGCAACTGGAAACACCATATATTTT. The chain couples TRBV19 to TRBJ1-3; TRBD1 aligns across 8 bases. After removal of 3 bases from V and 2 bases from J, the junction contained 3 bases not matched to a gene. Germline V gene data show CDR1 as LNHDA and CDR2 as SQIVND (reference sequence). The CDR3 loop spans 15 amino acids.

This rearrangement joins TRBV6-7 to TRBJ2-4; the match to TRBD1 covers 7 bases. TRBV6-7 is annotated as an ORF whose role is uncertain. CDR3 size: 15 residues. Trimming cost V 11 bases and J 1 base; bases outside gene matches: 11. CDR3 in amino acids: CAGHKQGVAKNIQYF. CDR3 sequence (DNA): TGTGCCGGCCACAAGCAGGGGGTGGCCAAAAACATTCAGTACTTC.

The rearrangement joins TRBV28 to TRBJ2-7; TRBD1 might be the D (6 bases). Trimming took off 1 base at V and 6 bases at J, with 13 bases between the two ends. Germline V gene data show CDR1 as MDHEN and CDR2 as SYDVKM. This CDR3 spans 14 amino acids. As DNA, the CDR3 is TGTGCCAGCAGTTTATACCAGGGGTCAAGCGAGCAGTACTTC. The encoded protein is CASSLYQGSSEQYF.

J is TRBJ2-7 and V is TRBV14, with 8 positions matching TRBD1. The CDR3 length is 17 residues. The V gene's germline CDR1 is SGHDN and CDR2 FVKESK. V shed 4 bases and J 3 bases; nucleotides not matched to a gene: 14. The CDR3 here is CASSRLPDRGVFYEQYF. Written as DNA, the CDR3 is TGTGCCAGCAGCCGACTTCCCGACAGGGGTGTTTTCTACGAGCAGTACTTC.

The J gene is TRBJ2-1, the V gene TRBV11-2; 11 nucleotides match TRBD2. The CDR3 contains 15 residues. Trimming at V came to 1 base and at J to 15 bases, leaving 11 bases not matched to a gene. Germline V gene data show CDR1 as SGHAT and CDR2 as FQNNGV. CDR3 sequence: CASSLVGLAGHYPFF. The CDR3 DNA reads TGTGCCAGCAGCTTAGTCGGACTAGCGGGTCATTATCCGTTCTTC.

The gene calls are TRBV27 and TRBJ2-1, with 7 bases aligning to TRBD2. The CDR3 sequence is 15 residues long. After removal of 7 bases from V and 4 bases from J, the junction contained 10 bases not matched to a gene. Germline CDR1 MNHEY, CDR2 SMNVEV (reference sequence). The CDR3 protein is CASTPLDSGYNEQFF. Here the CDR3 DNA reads TGTGCCAGCACCCCGTTGGATAGCGGGTACAATGAGCAGTTCTTC.

The CDR3 loop reads CASAVQGEYNEQFF. DNA for the CDR3: TGTGCCAGCGCGGTACAGGGGGAATACAATGAGCAGTTCTTC. This rearrangement joins TRBV7-2 to TRBJ2-1; TRBD1 matches 8 bases. Germline V lookup: CDR1 SGHTA, CDR2 FQGNSA. The CDR3 totals 14 residues. V lost 8 bases, J lost 4 bases, and 7 bases stayed unmatched.

CDR3 nucleotide sequence: TGTGCCAGCAGTTTTCGAGACAGGGGTAACTATGGCTACACCTTC. This sequence encodes CASSFRDRGNYGYTF. The chain joins TRBV28 to TRBJ1-2; the match to TRBD1 covers 8 bases. Germline assignment: CDR1 MDHEN and CDR2 SYDVKM. This CDR3 contains 15 residues. The V gene end was trimmed by 3 bases and the J gene end by 1 base; junction bases not matched to a gene: 4.

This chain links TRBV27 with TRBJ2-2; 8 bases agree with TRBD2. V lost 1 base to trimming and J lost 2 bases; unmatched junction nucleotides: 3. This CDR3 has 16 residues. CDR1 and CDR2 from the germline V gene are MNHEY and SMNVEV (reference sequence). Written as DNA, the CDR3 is TGTGCCAGCAGTTTATGGGTAGCGGGAAACACCGGGGAGCTGTTTTTT. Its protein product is CASSLWVAGNTGELFF.

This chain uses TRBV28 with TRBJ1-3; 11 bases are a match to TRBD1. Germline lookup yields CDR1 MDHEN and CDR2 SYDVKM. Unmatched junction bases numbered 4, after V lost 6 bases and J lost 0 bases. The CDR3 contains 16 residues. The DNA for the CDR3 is TGTGCCAGCAGGGACAGGGGGCTTCCCTCTGGAAACACCATATATTTT. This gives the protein CASRDRGLPSGNTIYF.

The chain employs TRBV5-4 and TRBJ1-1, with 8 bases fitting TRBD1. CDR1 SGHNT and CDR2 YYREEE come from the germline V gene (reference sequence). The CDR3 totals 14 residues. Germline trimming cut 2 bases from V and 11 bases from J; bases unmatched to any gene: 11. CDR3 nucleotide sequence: TGTGCCAGCAGCTTCGGACAGGGCACCGGGGGGGCTTTCTTT. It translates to CASSFGQGTGGAFF.

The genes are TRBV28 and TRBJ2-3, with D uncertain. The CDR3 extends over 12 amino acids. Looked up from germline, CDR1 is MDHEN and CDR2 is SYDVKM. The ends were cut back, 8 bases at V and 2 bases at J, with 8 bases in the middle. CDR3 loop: CASDNPTDTQYF. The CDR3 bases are TGTGCCAGCGACAACCCCACAGATACGCAGTATTTT.